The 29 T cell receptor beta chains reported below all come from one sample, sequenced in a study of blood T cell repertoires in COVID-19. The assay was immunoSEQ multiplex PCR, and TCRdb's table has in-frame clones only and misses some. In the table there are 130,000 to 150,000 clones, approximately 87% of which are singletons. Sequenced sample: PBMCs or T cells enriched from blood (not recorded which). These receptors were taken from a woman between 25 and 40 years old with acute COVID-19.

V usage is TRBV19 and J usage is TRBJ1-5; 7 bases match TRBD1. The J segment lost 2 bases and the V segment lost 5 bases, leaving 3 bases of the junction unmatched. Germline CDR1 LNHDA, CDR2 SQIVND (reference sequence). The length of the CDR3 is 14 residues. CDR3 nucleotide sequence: TGTGCCAGTAGTTACAGGGGTGGCAATCAGCCCCAGCATTTT. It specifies CASSYRGGNQPQHF.

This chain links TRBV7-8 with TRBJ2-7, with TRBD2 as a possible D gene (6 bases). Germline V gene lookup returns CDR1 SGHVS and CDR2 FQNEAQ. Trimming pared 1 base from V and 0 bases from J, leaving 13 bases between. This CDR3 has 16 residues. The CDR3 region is CASSLVLSGASYEQYF. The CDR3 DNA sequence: TGTGCCAGCAGCTTAGTTCTTAGCGGAGCCTCCTACGAGCAGTACTTC.

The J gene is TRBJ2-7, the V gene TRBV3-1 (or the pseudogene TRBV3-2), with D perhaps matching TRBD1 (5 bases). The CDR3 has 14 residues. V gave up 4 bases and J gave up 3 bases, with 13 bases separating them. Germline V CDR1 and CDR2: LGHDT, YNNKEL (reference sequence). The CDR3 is CASSPGHGGYEQYF. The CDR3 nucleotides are TGTGCCAGCAGCCCAGGGCACGGTGGCTACGAGCAGTACTTC.

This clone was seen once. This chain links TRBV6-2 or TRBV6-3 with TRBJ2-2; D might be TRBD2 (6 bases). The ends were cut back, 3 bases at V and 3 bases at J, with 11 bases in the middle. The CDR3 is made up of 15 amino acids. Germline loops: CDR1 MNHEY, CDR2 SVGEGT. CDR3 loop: CASSYIERDTGELFF. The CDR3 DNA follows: TGTGCCAGCAGTTATATCGAGCGGGACACCGGGGAGCTGTTTTTT.

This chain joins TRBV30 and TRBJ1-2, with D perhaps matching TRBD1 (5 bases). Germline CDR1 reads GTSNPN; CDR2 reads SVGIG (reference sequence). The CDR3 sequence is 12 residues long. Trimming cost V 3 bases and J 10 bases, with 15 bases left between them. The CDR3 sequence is CAWSSQGRTYTF. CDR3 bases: TGTGCCTGGAGCAGCCAGGGTAGAACCTACACCTTC.

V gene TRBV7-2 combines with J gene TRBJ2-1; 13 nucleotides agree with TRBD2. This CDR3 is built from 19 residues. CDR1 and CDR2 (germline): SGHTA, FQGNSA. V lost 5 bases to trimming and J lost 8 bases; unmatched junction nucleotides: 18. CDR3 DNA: TGTGCCAGCAGCGACCGGACTAGCGGGAGATCTAAAGTAAGGTATGAGCAGTTCTTC. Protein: CASSDRTSGRSKVRYEQFF. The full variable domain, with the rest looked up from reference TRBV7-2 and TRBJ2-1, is GAGVSQSPSNKVTEKGKDVELRCDPISGHTALYWYRQSLGQGLEFLIYFQGNSAPDKSGLPSDRFSAERTGGSVSTLTIQRTQQEDSAVYLCASSDRTSGRSKVRYEQFFGPGTRLTVL.

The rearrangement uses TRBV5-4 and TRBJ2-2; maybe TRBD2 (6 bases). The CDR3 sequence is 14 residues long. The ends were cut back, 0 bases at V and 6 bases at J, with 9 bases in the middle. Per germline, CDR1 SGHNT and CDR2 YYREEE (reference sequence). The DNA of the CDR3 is TGTGCCAGCAGCTTGGGCCGGGGGTCCGGGGAGCTGTTTTTT. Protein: CASSLGRGSGELFF. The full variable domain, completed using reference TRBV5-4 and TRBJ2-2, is ETGVTQSPTHLIKTRGQQVTLRCSSQSGHNTVSWYQQALGQGPQFIFQYYREEENGRGNFPPRFSGLQFPNYSSELNVNALELDDSALYLCASSLGRGSGELFFGEGSRLTVL.

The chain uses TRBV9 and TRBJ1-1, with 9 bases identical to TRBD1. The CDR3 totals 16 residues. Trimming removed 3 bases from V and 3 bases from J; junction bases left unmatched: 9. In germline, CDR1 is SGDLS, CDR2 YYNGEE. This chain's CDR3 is CASSAGTGIGYTEAFF. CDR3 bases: TGTGCCAGCAGCGCCGGGACAGGGATTGGGTACACTGAAGCTTTCTTT.

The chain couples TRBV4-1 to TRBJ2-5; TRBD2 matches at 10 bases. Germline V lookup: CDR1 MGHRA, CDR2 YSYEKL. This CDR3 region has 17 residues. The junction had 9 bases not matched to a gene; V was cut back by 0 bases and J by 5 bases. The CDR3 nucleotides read TGCGCCAGCAGCCAAGACCCGAACGGACTAGCGGCGGAGACCCAGTACTTC. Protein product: CASSQDPNGLAAETQYF.

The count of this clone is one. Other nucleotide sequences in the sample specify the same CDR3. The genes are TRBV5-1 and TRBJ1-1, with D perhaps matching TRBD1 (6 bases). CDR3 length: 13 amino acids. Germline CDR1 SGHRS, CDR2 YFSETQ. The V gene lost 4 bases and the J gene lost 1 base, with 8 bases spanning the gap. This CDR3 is CASSLQGNTEAFF. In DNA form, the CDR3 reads TGCGCCAGCAGCCTACAGGGGAACACTGAAGCTTTCTTT.

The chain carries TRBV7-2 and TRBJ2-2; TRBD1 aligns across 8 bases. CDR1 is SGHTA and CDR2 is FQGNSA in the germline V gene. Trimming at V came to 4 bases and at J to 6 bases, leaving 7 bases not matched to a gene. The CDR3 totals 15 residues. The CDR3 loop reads CASSSQGAVPGELFF. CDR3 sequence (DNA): TGTGCCAGCAGCTCGCAGGGGGCAGTACCCGGGGAGCTGTTTTTT.

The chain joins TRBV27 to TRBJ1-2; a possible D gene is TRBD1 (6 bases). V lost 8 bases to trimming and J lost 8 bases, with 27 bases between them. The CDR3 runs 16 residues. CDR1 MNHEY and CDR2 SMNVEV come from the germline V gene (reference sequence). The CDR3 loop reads CASRFSQGRTSEGYTF. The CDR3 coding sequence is TGTGCCAGCCGATTCTCCCAGGGGCGTACAAGTGAGGGCTACACCTTC.

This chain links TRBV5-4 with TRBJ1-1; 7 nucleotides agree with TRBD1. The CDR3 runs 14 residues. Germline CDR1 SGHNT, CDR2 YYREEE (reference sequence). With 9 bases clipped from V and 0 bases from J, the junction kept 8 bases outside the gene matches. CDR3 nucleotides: TGTGCCATCCGACAGGGCGGGGTGAACACTGAAGCTTTCTTT. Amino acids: CAIRQGGVNTEAFF.

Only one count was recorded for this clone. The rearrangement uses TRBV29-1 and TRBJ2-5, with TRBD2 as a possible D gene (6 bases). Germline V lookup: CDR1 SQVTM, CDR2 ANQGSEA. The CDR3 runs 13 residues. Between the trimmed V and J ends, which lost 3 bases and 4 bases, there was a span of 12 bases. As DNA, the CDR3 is TGCAGCGTTGAGTCCCGGGGGAGAGAGACCCAGTACTTC. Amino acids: CSVESRGRETQYF.

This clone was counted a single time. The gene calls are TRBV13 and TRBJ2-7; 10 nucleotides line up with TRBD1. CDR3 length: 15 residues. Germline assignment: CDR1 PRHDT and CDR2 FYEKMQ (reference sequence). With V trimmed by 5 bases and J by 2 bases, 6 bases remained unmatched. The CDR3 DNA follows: TGTGCCAGCAGCGCGGGACAGGGGTCCGCCTACGAGCAGTACTTC. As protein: CASSAGQGSAYEQYF. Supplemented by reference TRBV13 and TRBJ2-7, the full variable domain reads AAGVIQSPRHLIKEKRETATLKCYPIPRHDTVYWYQQGPGQDPQFLISFYEKMQSDKGSIPDRFSAQQFSDYHSELNMSSLELGDSALYFCASSAGQGSAYEQYFGPGTRLTVT.

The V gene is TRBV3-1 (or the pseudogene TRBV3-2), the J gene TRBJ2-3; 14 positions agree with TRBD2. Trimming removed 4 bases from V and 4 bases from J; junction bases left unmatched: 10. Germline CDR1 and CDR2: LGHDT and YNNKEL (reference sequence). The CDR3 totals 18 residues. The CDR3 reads CASSRRLAGGGAADTQYF. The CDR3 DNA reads TGTGCCAGCAGCCGCCGACTAGCGGGAGGGGGTGCGGCAGATACGCAGTATTTT.

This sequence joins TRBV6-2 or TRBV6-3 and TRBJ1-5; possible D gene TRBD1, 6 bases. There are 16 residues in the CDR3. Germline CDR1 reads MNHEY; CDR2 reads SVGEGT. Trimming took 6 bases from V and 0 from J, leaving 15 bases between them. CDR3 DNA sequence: TGTGCCAGCAGCCCGAGGGGGACCTATAGCAATCAGCCCCAGCATTTT. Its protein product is CASSPRGTYSNQPQHF.

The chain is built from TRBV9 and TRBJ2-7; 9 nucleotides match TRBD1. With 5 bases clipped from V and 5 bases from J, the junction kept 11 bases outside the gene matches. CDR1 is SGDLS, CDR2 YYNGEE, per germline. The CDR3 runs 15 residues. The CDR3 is CASSPGQGDVDEQYF. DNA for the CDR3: TGTGCCAGCAGTCCGGGACAGGGAGATGTCGACGAGCAGTACTTC.

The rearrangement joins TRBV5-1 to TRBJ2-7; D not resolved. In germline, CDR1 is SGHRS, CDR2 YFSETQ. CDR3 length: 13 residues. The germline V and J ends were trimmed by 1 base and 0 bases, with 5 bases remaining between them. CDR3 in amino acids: CASSLPDSYEQYF. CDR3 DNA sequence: TGCGCCAGCAGCTTGCCAGACTCCTACGAGCAGTACTTC.

The CDR3 sequence: CASSIRTVGDSPLHF. In nucleotides, the CDR3 is TGTGCCAGTAGTATCCGGACAGTGGGAGATTCACCCCTCCACTTT. The J gene is TRBJ1-6, the V gene TRBV19; perhaps TRBD1 as D (6 bases). The germline V and J ends were trimmed by 3 bases and 8 bases, with 14 bases remaining between them. The CDR3 sequence is 15 residues long. Germline CDR1 LNHDA, CDR2 SQIVND (reference sequence). The full variable domain, rest sourced from reference TRBV19 and TRBJ1-6, is DGGITQSPKYLFRKEGQNVTLSCEQNLNHDAMYWYRQDPGQGLRLIYYSQIVNDFQKGDIAEGYSVSREKKESFPLTVTSAQKNPTAFYLCASSIRTVGDSPLHFGNGTRLTVT.

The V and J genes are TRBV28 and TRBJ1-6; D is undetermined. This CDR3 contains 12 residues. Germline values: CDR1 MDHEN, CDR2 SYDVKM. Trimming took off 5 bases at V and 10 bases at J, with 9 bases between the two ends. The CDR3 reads CASSLQRSPLHF. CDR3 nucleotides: TGTGCCAGCAGTCTCCAGCGGTCACCCCTCCACTTT.

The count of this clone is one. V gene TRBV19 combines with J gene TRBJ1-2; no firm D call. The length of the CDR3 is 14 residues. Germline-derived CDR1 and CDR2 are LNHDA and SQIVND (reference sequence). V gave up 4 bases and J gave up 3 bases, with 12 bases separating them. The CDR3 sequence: CASSTHGSYYGYTF. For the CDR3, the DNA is TGTGCCAGTAGTACCCACGGGAGTTACTATGGCTACACCTTC. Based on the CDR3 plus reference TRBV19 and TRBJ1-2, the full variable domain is DGGITQSPKYLFRKEGQNVTLSCEQNLNHDAMYWYRQDPGQGLRLIYYSQIVNDFQKGDIAEGYSVSREKKESFPLTVTSAQKNPTAFYLCASSTHGSYYGYTFGSGTRLTVV.

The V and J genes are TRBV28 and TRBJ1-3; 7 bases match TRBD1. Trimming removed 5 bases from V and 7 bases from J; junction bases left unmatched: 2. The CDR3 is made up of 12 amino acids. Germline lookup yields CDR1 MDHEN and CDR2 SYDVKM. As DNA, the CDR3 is TGTGCCAGCAGTGCAGGGGGGAACACCATATATTTT. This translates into CASSAGGNTIYF.

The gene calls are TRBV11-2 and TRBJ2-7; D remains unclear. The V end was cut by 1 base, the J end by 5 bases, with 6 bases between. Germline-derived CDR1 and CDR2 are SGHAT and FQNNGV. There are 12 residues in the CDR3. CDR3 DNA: TGTGCCAGCAGCTTAGGTCTCCACGAGCAGTACTTC. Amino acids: CASSLGLHEQYF.

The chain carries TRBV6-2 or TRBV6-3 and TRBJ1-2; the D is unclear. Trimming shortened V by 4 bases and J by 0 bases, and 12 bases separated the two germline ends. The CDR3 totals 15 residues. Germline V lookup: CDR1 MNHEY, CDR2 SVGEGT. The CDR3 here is CASSSVRLPNYGYTF. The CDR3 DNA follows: TGTGCCAGCAGTTCAGTCCGACTCCCTAACTATGGCTACACCTTC.

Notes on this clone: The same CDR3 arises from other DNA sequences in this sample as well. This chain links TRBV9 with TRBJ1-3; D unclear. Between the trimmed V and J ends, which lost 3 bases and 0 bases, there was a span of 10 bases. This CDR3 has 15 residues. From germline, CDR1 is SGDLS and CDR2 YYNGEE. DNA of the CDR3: TGTGCCAGCAGCGGAGGTGGATCCTCTGGAAACACCATATATTTT. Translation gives CASSGGGSSGNTIYF.

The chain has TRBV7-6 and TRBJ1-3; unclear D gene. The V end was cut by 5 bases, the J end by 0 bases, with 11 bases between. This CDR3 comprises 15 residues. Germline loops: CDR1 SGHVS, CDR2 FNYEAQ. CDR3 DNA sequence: TGTGCCAGCAGCATGACGGCGGTCTCTGGAAACACCATATATTTT. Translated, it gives CASSMTAVSGNTIYF.

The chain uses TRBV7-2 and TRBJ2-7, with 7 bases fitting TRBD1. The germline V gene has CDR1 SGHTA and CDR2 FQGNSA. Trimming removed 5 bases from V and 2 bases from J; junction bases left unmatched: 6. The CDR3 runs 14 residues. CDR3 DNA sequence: TGTGCCAGCAGCCGGGACAGTGACCCCTACGAGCAGTACTTC. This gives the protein CASSRDSDPYEQYF.

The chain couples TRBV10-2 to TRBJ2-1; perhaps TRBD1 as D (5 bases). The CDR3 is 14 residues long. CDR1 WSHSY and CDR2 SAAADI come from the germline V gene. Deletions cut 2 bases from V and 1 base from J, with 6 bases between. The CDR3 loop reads CASSEQGSYNEQFF. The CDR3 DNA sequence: TGCGCCAGCAGTGAGCAGGGTTCCTACAATGAGCAGTTCTTC.